This is a list of T cell receptor beta chains from one sample in a study of T cells in Graves' hyperthyroidism and ophthalmopathy. One entry per CDR3 protein, called by TCRdb with MiXCR from the multiplex PCR reads. Of about 25,000 distinct CDR3 sequences listed, around 54% are singletons. Input material: blood. These receptors originate from a woman between 40 and 55 years old with Graves' hyperthyroidism that later progressed to Graves' ophthalmopathy. The CDR3 runs from the conserved cysteine through the conserved F or W. A D gene is named only where the DNA matches it firmly. Not every row has a clone size; where given, it reads once, few, many or a size class.

V: TRBV20-1
D: .
J: TRBJ2-7
size: few
DNA: TGCAGTGCCGCCGGGGCCGGGGCTTACGAGCAGTACTTC
CDR3: CSAAGAGAYEQYF

V: TRBV10-1
D: .
J: TRBJ2-7
size: medium-sized
DNA: TGCGCCAGCAGTGTTGCCCGTGGGTACGAGCAGTACTTC
CDR3: CASSVARGYEQYF

V: TRBV7-2
D: .
J: TRBJ2-7
size: medium-sized
DNA: TGTGCCAGCAGCCGCTCTAGTAGGGTGGTCGAGCAGTACTTC
CDR3: CASSRSSRVVEQYF

V: TRBV7-9
D: .
J: TRBJ2-3
size: medium-sized
DNA: TGTGCCAGCAGCCTCGGGTTGGCGACAGATACGCAGTATTTT
CDR3: CASSLGLATDTQYF

V: TRBV20-1
D: .
J: TRBJ2-3
size: medium-sized
DNA: TGCAGTGCTAGAGCCAGCACAGATACGCAGTATTTT
CDR3: CSARASTDTQYF

V: TRBV7-8
D: TRBD1
J: TRBJ1-4
size: .
DNA: TGTGCCAGCAGCTCCGGGACAGGTTGGGAAAAACTGTTTTTT
CDR3: CASSSGTGWEKLFF

V: TRBV29-1
D: .
J: TRBJ2-1
size: .
DNA: TGCAGCGGTAGCGGAACTGAGCAGTTCTTC
CDR3: CSGSGTEQFF

V: TRBV5-1
D: .
J: TRBJ2-5
size: many
DNA: TGCGCCAGCAGCTTGGACCGGAACCAAGAGACCCAGTACTTC
CDR3: CASSLDRNQETQYF

V: TRBV28
D: TRBD2
J: TRBJ2-5
size: many
DNA: TGTGCCAGCAGTTTTGGACTGCGGGGGGCGGATGAAGAGACCCAGTACTTC
CDR3: CASSFGLRGADEETQYF

V: TRBV7-2
D: .
J: TRBJ2-3
size: .
DNA: TGTGCCAGCAGCTCCAGACAGGGACTGCGGGGCAATGAGCAGTATTTT
CDR3: CASSSRQGLRGNEQYF

V: TRBV2
D: TRBD1
J: TRBJ1-5
size: .
DNA: TGTGCCAGCAGTGAAGGATACAGGGGGGGCAATCAGCCCCAGCATTTT
CDR3: CASSEGYRGGNQPQHF

V: TRBV24-1
D: .
J: TRBJ2-3
size: .
DNA: TGTGCCACCTCTCTATCGGGGCCGGATACGCAGTATTTT
CDR3: CATSLSGPDTQYF